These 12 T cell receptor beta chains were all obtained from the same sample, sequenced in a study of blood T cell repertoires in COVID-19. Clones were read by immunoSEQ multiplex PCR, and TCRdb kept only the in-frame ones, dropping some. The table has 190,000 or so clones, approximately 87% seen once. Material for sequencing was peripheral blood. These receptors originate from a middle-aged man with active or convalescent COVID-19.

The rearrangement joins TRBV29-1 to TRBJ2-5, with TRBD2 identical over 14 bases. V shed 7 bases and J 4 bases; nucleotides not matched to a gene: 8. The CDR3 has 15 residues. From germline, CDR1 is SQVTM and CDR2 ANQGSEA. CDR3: CSAGTSGGRGETQYF. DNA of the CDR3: TGCAGCGCTGGGACTAGCGGGGGCCGGGGAGAGACCCAGTACTTC.

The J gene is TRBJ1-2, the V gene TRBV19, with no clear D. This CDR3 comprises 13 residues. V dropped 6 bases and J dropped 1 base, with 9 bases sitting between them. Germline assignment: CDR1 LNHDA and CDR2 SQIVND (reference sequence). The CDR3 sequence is CASRMGGNYGYTF. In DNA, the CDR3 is TGTGCCAGTAGGATGGGAGGTAACTATGGCTACACCTTC.

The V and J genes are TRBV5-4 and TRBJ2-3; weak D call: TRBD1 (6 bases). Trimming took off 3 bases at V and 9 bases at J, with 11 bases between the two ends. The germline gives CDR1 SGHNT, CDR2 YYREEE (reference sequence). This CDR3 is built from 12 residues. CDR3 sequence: CASSSGHLTQYF. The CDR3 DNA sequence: TGTGCCAGCAGCTCGGGACATTTGACGCAGTATTTT.

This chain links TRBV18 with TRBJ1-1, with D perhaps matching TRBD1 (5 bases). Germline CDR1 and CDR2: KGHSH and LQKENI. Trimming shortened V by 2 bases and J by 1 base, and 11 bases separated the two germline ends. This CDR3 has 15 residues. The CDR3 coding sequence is TGTGCCAGCTCACCATTAGCAGGGCAGAACACTGAAGCTTTCTTT. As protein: CASSPLAGQNTEAFF.

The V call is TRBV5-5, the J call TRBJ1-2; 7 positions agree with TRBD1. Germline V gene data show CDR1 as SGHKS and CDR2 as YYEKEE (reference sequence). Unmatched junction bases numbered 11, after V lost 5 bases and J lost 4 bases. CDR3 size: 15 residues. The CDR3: CASRHDPGQLYGYTF. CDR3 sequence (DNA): TGTGCCAGCAGACACGATCCGGGACAGCTCTATGGCTACACCTTC.

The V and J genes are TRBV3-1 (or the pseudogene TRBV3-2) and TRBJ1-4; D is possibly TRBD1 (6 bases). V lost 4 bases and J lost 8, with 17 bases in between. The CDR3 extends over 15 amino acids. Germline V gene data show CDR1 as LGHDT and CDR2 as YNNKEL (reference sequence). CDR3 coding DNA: TGTGCCAGCAGCCCCTCGGGCAGGGGTAGAGAAAAACTGTTTTTT. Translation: CASSPSGRGREKLFF.

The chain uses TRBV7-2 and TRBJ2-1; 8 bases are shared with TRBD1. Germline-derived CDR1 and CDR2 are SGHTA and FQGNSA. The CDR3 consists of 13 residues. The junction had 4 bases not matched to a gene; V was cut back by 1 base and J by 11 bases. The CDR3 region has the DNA TGTGCCAGCAGCTTAGTCGGGACAGGCCAGCAGTTCTTC. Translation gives CASSLVGTGQQFF.

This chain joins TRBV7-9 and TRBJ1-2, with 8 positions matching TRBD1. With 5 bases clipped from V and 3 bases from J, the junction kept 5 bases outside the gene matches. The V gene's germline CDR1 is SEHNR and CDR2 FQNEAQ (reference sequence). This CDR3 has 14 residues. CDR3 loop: CASSLGTGDYGYTF. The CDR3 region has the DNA TGTGCCAGCAGCCTCGGGACAGGTGACTATGGCTACACCTTC.

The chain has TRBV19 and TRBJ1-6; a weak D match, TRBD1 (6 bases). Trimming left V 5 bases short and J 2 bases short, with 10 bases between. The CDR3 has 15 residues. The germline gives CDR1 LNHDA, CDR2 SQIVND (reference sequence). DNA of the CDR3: TGTGCCAGTAGTCCCCAGGGGACCTATAATTCACCCCTCCACTTT. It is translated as CASSPQGTYNSPLHF.

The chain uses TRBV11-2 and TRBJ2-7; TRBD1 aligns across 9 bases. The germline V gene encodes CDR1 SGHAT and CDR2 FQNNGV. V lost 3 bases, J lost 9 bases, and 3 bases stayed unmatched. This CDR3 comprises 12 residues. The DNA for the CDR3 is TGTGCCAGCAGCTTCTCGGACAGGGGGCAGTACTTC. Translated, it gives CASSFSDRGQYF.

This CDR3 is CASHDRVNTEAFF. Here the CDR3 DNA reads TGTGCCAGCCATGACAGGGTGAACACTGAAGCTTTCTTT. This rearrangement joins TRBV2 to TRBJ1-1; 7 bases match TRBD1. The CDR3 is 13 residues long. V gave up 8 bases and J gave up 0 bases; unmatched junction bases: 3. Germline assignment: CDR1 SNHLY and CDR2 FYNNEI.

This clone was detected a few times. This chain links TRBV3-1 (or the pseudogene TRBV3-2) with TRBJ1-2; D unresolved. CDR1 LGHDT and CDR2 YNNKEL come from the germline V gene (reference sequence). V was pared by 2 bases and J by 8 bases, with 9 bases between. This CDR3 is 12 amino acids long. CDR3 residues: CASSQRSWGYTF. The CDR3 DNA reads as TGTGCCAGCAGCCAACGGTCTTGGGGCTACACCTTC.